The following is a T cell receptor (beta chain) sequence with its context. Antigen: not known. This specimen belongs to a study of early T cells in non-severe SARS-CoV-2 infection. Attachment of unique molecular identifiers to individual cDNA molecules was performed. A single record per CDR3 protein comes from TCRdb applying MiXCR to the 5' RACE reads. The table has 45,000 to 60,000 distinct CDR3 sequences, about 9.4% seen once. Overall study findings and caveats: There was a bias toward anti-spike CD8 responses in VDJdb matching, which missed private and CD4 specificities.

The CDR3 runs to 15 residues. Per the germline V gene, CDR1 is SGHRS and CDR2 is YFSETQ. V lost 1 base and J lost 5; bases outside the gene matches: 8. The chain recombines TRBV5-1 with TRBJ2-5; TRBD2 agrees at 7 bases. The TCR sequence derives from an adult who was a healthcare worker with PCR-confirmed SARS-CoV-2 infection or an uninfected control (not recorded which). Sequenced sample: whole blood. The CDR3 sequence: CASSLSQRGVETQYF. DNA for the CDR3: TGCGCCAGCAGCTTGTCACAGCGGGGAGTTGAGACCCAGTACTTC.